These T cell receptor beta chains were read from a single sample in a study of blood T cells in healthy people across ages. TCRdb re-analysed the 5' RACE reads in MiXCR, keeping a single row per CDR3 protein. Of approximately 290,000 distinct CDR3 sequences listed, about 25% were seen once; the top ten hold 29%. Input material: blood. The receptors were gathered from a woman aged 70 to 79 in good health. The CDR3 runs from the conserved cysteine through the conserved F or W. A D gene is named only where the DNA matches it firmly. Size is omitted from some rows. Given values are once, few, many or a class for expanded clones.

j_call: TRBJ2-4; d_call: .; clone_size: .; v_call: TRBV5-1; cdr3_aa: CASSLVGEAKNIQYF; cdr3_nt: TGCGCCAGCAGCTTGGTAGGGGAGGCCAAAAACATTCAGTACTTC
j_call: TRBJ2-2; d_call: .; clone_size: few; v_call: TRBV9; cdr3_aa: CASTGRGPGELFF; cdr3_nt: TGTGCCAGCACAGGAAGAGGACCCGGGGAGCTGTTTTTT
j_call: TRBJ2-1; d_call: .; clone_size: .; v_call: TRBV7-3; cdr3_aa: CASSRKGPSSYNEQFF; cdr3_nt: TGTGCCAGCAGCCGAAAAGGGCCGAGCTCCTACAATGAGCAGTTCTTC
j_call: TRBJ2-7; d_call: .; clone_size: few; v_call: TRBV3-1; cdr3_aa: CASSQVRGEQYF; cdr3_nt: TGTGCCAGCAGCCAAGTAAGGGGCGAGCAGTACTTC
j_call: TRBJ2-5; d_call: .; clone_size: many; v_call: TRBV29-1; cdr3_aa: CSVPSGGPQETQYF; cdr3_nt: TGCAGCGTTCCCTCGGGGGGCCCCCAAGAGACCCAGTACTTC
j_call: TRBJ2-1; d_call: TRBD2; clone_size: .; v_call: TRBV20-1; cdr3_aa: CSASPGSGRLDGEQFF; cdr3_nt: TGCAGTGCTAGCCCCGGGAGCGGGAGGCTAGATGGTGAGCAGTTCTTC
j_call: TRBJ2-3; d_call: TRBD2; clone_size: .; v_call: TRBV20-1; cdr3_aa: CSASGGLAGGKRTDTQYF; cdr3_nt: TGCAGTGCTAGTGGGGGACTAGCGGGAGGCAAACGCACAGATACGCAGTATTTT
j_call: TRBJ2-5; d_call: .; clone_size: .; v_call: TRBV7-2; cdr3_aa: CASSLGLAPETQYF; cdr3_nt: TGTGCCAGCAGCTTAGGGCTAGCCCCAGAGACCCAGTACTTC
j_call: TRBJ2-3; d_call: TRBD2; clone_size: few; v_call: TRBV5-1; cdr3_aa: CASSALGLAGGGDTQYF; cdr3_nt: TGCGCCAGCAGCGCCCTTGGACTAGCGGGAGGAGGAGATACGCAGTATTTT
j_call: TRBJ2-7; d_call: TRBD2; clone_size: few; v_call: TRBV9; cdr3_aa: CASSTAGGPREQYF; cdr3_nt: TGTGCCAGCAGCACAGCGGGAGGGCCGCGGGAGCAGTACTTC
j_call: TRBJ2-1; d_call: TRBD1; clone_size: .; v_call: TRBV5-1; cdr3_aa: CASSPGGQGNYNEQFF; cdr3_nt: TGCGCCAGCAGCCCTGGCGGACAGGGAAATTACAATGAGCAGTTCTTC
j_call: TRBJ1-2; d_call: TRBD1; clone_size: once; v_call: TRBV12-3/TRBV12-4; cdr3_aa: CASSWGQIYGYTF; cdr3_nt: TGTGCCAGCAGTTGGGGACAGATCTATGGCTACACCTTC